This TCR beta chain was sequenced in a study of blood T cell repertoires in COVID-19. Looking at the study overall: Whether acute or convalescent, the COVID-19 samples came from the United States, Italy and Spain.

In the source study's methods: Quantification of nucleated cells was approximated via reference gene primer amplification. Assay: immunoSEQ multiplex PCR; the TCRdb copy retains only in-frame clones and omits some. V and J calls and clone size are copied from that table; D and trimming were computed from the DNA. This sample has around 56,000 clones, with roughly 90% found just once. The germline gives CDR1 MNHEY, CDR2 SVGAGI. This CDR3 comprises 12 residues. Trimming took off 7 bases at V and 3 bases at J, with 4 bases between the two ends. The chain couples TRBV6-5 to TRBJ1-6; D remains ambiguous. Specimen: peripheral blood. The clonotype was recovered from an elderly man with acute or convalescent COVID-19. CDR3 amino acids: CASNSYNSPLHF. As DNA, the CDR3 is TGTGCCAGCAACAGCTATAATTCACCCCTCCACTTT.